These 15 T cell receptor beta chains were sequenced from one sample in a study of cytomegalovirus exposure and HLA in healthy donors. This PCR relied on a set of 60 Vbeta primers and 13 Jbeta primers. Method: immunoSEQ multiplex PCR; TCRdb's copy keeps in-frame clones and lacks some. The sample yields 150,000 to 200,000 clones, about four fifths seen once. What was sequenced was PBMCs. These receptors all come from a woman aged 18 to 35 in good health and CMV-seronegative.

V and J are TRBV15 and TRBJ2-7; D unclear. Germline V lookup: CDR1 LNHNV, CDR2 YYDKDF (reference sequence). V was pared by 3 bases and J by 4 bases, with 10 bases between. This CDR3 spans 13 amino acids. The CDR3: CATSSTTSYEQYF. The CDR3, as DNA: TGTGCCACCAGCAGCACCACAAGTTACGAGCAGTACTTC.

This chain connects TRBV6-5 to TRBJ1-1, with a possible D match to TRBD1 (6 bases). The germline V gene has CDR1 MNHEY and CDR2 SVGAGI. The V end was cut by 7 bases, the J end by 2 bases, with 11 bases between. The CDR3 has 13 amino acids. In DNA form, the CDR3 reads TGTGCCAGCACCGCGGACAGAAACACTGAAGCTTTCTTT. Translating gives CASTADRNTEAFF.

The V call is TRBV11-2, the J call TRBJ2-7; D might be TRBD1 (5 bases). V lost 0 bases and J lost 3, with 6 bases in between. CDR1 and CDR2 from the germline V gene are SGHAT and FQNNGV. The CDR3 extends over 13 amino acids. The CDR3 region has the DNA TGTGCCAGCAGCTTAGAAACAGGCTACGAGCAGTACTTC. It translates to CASSLETGYEQYF. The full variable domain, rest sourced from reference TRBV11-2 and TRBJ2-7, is EAGVAQSPRYKIIEKRQSVAFWCNPISGHATLYWYQQILGQGPKLLIQFQNNGVVDDSQLPKDRFSAERLKGVDSTLKIQPAKLEDSAVYLCASSLETGYEQYFGPGTRLTVT.

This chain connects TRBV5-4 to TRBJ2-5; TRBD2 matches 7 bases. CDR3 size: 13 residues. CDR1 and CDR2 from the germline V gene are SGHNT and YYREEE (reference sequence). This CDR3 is CAFGRSRVETQYF. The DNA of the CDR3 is TGTGCGTTCGGGAGGTCCAGGGTGGAGACCCAGTACTTC.

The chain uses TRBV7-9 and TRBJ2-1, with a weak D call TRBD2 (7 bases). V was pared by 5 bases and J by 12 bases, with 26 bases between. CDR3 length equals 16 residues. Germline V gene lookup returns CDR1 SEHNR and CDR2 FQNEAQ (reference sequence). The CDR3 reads CASSVGTSKRGGGQFF. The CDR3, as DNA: TGTGCCAGCAGCGTAGGGACATCTAAAAGGGGCGGGGGGCAGTTCTTC.

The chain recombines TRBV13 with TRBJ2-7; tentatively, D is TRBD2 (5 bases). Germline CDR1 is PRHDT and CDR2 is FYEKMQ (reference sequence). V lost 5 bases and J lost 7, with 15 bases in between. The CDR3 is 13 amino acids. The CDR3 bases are TGTGCCAGCAGCGGATTATCTCGGGGAGAGCAGTACTTC. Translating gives CASSGLSRGEQYF. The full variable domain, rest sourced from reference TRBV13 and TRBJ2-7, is AAGVIQSPRHLIKEKRETATLKCYPIPRHDTVYWYQQGPGQDPQFLISFYEKMQSDKGSIPDRFSAQQFSDYHSELNMSSLELGDSALYFCASSGLSRGEQYFGPGTRLTVT.

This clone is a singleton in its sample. The CDR3 spells CSVEGTGQGEKLFF. CDR3 DNA sequence: TGCAGCGTTGAAGGAACGGGACAGGGTGAAAAACTGTTTTTT. This rearrangement joins TRBV29-1 to TRBJ1-4; 9 nucleotides agree with TRBD1. The CDR3 runs 14 residues. The J segment lost 7 bases and the V segment lost 1 base, leaving 4 bases of the junction unmatched. The germline V gene has CDR1 SQVTM and CDR2 ANQGSEA.

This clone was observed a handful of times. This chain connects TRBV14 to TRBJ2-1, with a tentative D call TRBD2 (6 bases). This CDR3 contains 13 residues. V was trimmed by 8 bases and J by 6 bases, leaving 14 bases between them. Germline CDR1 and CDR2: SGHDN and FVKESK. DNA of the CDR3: TGTGCCAGCGGGGGGTTCTTCCCCAATGAGCAGTTCTTC. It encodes CASGGFFPNEQFF.

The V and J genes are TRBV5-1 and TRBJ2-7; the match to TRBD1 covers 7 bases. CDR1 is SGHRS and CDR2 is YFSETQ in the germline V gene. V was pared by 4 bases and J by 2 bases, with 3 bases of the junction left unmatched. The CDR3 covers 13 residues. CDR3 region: CASSNTGAYEQYF. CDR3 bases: TGCGCCAGCAGCAATACAGGGGCCTACGAGCAGTACTTC.

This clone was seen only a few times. The CDR3 nucleotides are TGTGCCAGCATCCTCACGAGGACAGGGACGCAGTATTTT. Its protein is CASILTRTGTQYF. The chain uses TRBV2 and TRBJ2-3, with 8 bases fitting TRBD1. Germline V CDR1 and CDR2: SNHLY, FYNNEI. The CDR3 is made up of 13 amino acids. V was clipped by 7 bases and J by 9 bases; unmatched bases: 9.

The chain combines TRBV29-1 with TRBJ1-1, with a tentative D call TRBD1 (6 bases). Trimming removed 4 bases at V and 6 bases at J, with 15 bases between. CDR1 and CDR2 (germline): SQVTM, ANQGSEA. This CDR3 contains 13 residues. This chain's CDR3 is CSVGQQGLPEAFF. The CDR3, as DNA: TGCAGCGTTGGCCAACAGGGATTGCCTGAAGCTTTCTTT.

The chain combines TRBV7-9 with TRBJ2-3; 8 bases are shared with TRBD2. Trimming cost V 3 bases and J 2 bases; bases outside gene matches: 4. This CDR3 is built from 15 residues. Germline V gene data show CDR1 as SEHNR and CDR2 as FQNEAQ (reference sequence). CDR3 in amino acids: CASSFGGRSTDTQYF. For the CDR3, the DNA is TGTGCCAGCAGCTTTGGCGGGAGGTCCACAGATACGCAGTATTTT.

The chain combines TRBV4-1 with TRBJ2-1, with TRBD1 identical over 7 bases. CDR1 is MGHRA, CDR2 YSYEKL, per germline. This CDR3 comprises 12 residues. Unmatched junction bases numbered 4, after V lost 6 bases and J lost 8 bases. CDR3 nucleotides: TGCGCCAGCAGAGGACAGGAGGATGAGCAGTTCTTC. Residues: CASRGQEDEQFF.

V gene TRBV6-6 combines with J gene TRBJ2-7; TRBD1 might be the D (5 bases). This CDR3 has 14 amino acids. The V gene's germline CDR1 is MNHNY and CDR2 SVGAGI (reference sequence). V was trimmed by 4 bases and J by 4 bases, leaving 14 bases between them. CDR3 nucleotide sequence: TGTGCCAGCAGTTTCGGTCAGGGTGGATACGAGCAGTACTTC. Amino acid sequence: CASSFGQGGYEQYF.

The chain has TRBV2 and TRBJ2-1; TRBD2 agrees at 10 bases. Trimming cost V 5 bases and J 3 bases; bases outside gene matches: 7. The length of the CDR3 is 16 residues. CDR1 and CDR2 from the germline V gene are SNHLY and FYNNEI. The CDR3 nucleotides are TGTGCCAGCAGTTGCGGACTAGCGGATAACTACAATGAGCAGTTCTTC. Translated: CASSCGLADNYNEQFF. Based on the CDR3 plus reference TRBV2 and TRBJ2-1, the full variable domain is EPEVTQTPSHQVTQMGQEVILRCVPISNHLYFYWYRQILGQKVEFLVSFYNNEISEKSEIFDDQFSVERPDGSNFTLKIRSTKLEDSAMYFCASSCGLADNYNEQFFGPGTRLTVL.